This entry concerns a single T cell receptor beta chain. This sample is part of a study of blood T cell repertoires in COVID-19. Study context: Nucleic acid was either cDNA or gDNA, and it came from T cells, B-cell-depleted T cells, or PBMCs.

Trimming left V 6 bases short and J 4 bases short, with 13 bases between. The CDR3 is 13 amino acids. Germline loops: CDR1 SGHDT, CDR2 YYEEEE. The repertoire was sequenced with immunoSEQ multiplex PCR; TCRdb's copy has only in-frame clones and lacks some. The profile covers nearly 200,000 clones, with 84% appearing a single time and around 20% taken by the ten largest. V usage is TRBV5-6 and J usage is TRBJ1-1; D remains ambiguous. The specimen was peripheral blood. The TCR originated in a human donor in a cohort sampled during active COVID-19. This CDR3 reads CASNLAGGTEAFF. The DNA for the CDR3 is TGTGCCAGCAACCTCGCCGGTGGCACTGAAGCTTTCTTT. The whole variable domain, filled in from reference TRBV5-6 and TRBJ1-1, reads DAGVTQSPTHLIKTRGQQVTLRCSPKSGHDTVSWYQQALGQGPQFIFQYYEEEERQRGNFPDRFSGHQFPNYSSELNVNALLLGDSALYLCASNLAGGTEAFFGQGTRLTVV.